This record looks at one T cell receptor (beta chain) sequence and its context. The record originates from a study of blood T cell repertoires in COVID-19. The V end was cut by 2 bases, the J end by 4 bases, with 17 bases between. Germline-derived CDR1 and CDR2 are SGHRS and YFSETQ. There are 16 residues in the CDR3. Original processing notes: Estimation of nucleated cell counts was performed using reference gene primer amplification. Libraries were prepared by immunoSEQ multiplex PCR; TCRdb keeps only in-frame clonotypes and omits some of them. The D gene and trimming were derived from the DNA, and the V and J assignments and clone size from that table. The sample has 40,000 to 50,000 clones, around 86% seen once.

The receptor's source is a woman older than 75 with acute or convalescent COVID-19. The sequencing sample was made of peripheral blood. The chain joins TRBV5-1 to TRBJ2-3; tentative D call: TRBD1 (6 bases). The CDR3 region has the DNA TGCGCCAGCAGCTTCGACAGGCCCCCGGGTGCAGATACGCAGTATTTT. Translation: CASSFDRPPGADTQYF. The variable domain in full, with the rest retrieved from reference TRBV5-1 and TRBJ2-3, is KAGVTQTPRYLIKTRGQQVTLSCSPISGHRSVSWYQQTPGQGLQFLFEYFSETQRNKGNFPGRFSGRQFSNSRSEMNVSTLELGDSALYLCASSFDRPPGADTQYFGPGTRLTVL.